Described below is a single T cell receptor beta chain sequence and its context. At the DNA level, this CDR3 is encoded by other sequences in the same sample as well. These data originate in a study of shared clonotypes between healthy human individuals. For the study at large: For every donor, three CD4 naive, three CD4 memory, two CD8 naive and one CD8 memory plates were used.

Produced via immunoSEQ multiplex PCR; TCRdb's table is partial and in-frame only. The table has some 2,500,000 clones, about 90% seen once. From germline, CDR1 is KGHSH and CDR2 LQKENI. This CDR3 has 16 amino acids. The ends were cut back, 3 bases at V and 0 bases at J, with 11 bases in the middle. The TCR was taken from a man aged 18 to 29 in good health. Some clones in this sample may be carry-over from other donors' samples. The chain joins TRBV18 to TRBJ2-2; D gene uncertain. Sequenced material: naive CD4+ T cells from PBMCs. Regarding subset: CD45RA+ positively selected. The CDR3 sequence is CASSPRGGANTGELFF. The CDR3 nucleotides are TGTGCCAGCTCACCCCGAGGCGGTGCGAACACCGGGGAGCTGTTTTTT. Supplemented by reference TRBV18 and TRBJ2-2, the full variable domain reads NAGVMQNPRHLVRRRGQEARLRCSPMKGHSHVYWYRQLPEEGLKFMVYLQKENIIDESGMPKERFSAEFPKEGPSILRIQQVVRGDSAAYFCASSPRGGANTGELFFGEGSRLTVL.